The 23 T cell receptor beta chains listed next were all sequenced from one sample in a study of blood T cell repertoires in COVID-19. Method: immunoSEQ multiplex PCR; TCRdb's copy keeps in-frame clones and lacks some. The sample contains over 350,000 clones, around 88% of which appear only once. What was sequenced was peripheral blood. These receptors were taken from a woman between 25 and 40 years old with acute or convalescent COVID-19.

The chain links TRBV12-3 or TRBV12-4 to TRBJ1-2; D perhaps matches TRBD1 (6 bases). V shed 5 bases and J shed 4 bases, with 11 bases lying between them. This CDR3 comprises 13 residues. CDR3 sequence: CASSPTGSYGYTF. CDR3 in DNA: TGTGCCAGCAGTCCTACAGGGAGCTATGGCTACACCTTC.

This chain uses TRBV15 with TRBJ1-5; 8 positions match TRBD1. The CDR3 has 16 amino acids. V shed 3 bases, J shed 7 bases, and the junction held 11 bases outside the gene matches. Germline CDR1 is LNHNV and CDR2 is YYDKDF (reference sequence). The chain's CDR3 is CATSSYTGGSRQPQHF. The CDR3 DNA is TGTGCCACCAGCAGCTACACAGGGGGAAGCCGCCAGCCCCAGCATTTT.

The CDR3 coding sequence is TGTGCCAGCAGTCGCTTTAGTCCCCTGTATAGCAATCAGCCCCAGCATTTT. This gives the protein CASSRFSPLYSNQPQHF. V gene TRBV6-6 combines with J gene TRBJ1-5, with unresolved D. CDR3 length equals 17 residues. Trimming shortened V by 5 bases and J by 0 bases, and 17 bases separated the two germline ends. Germline CDR1 reads MNHNY; CDR2 reads SVGAGI (reference sequence).

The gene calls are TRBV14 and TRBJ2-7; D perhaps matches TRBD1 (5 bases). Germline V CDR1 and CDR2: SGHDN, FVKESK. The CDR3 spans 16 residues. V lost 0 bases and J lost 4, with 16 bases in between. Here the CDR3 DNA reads TGTGCCAGCAGCCAAGATCTGGGCAGGGATGTATACGAGCAGTACTTC. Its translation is CASSQDLGRDVYEQYF. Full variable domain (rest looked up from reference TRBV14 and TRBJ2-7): EAGVTQFPSHSVIEKGQTVTLRCDPISGHDNLYWYRRVMGKEIKFLLHFVKESKQDESGMPNNRFLAERTGGTYSTLKVQPAELEDSGVYFCASSQDLGRDVYEQYFGPGTRLTVT.

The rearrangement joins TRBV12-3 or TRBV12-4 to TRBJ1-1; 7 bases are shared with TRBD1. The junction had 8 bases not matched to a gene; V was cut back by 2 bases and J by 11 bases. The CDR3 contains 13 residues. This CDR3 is CASSLSNRGAAFF. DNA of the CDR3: TGTGCCAGCAGTTTAAGTAACAGGGGTGCGGCTTTCTTT.

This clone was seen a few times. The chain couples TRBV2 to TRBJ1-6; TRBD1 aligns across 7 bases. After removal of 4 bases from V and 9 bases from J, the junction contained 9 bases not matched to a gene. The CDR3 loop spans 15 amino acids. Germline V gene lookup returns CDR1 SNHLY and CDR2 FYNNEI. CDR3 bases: TGTGCCAGCAGTGGACAGGGCGGGATCGGTTCACCCCTCCACTTT. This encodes CASSGQGGIGSPLHF.

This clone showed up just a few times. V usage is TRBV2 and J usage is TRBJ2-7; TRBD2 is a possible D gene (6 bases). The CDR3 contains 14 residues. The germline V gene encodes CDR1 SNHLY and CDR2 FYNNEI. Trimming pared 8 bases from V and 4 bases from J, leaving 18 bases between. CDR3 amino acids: CASAVRQGLYEQYF. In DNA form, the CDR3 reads TGTGCCAGCGCGGTGAGGCAGGGACTTTACGAGCAGTACTTC.

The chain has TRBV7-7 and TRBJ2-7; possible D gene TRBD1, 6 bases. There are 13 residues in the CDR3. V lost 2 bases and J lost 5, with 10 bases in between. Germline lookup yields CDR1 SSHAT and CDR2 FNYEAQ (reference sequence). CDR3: CASSLFAGDEQYF. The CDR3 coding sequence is TGTGCCAGCAGCTTATTTGCAGGGGACGAGCAGTACTTC.

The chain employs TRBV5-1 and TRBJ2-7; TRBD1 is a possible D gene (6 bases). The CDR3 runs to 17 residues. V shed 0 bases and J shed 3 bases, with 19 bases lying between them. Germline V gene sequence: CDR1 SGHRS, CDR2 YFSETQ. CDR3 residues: CASSLAPLDRNYYEQYF. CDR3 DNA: TGCGCCAGCAGCTTGGCTCCTTTGGACAGAAATTACTACGAGCAGTACTTC.

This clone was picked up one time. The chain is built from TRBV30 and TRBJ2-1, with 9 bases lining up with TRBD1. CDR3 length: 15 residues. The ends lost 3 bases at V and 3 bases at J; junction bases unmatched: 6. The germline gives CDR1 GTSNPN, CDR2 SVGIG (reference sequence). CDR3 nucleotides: TGTGCCTGGAGGGGGGGGACAGGGAGCTACAATGAGCAGTTCTTC. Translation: CAWRGGTGSYNEQFF.

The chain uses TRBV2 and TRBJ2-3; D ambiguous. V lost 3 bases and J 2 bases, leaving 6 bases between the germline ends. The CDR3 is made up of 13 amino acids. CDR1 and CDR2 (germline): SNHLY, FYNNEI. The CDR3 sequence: CASSDYLTDTQYF. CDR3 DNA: TGTGCCAGCAGTGACTATCTCACAGATACGCAGTATTTT. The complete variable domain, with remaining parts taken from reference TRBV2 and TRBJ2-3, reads EPEVTQTPSHQVTQMGQEVILRCVPISNHLYFYWYRQILGQKVEFLVSFYNNEISEKSEIFDDQFSVERPDGSNFTLKIRSTKLEDSAMYFCASSDYLTDTQYFGPGTRLTVL.

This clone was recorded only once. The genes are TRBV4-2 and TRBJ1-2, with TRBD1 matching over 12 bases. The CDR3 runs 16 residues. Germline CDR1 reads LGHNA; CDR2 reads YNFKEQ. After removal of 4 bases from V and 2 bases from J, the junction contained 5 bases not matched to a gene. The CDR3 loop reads CASSLGQGARNYGYTF. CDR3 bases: TGTGCCAGCAGCCTGGGACAGGGGGCGCGCAACTATGGCTACACCTTC.

The CDR3 region is CASRLTYSNQPQHF. The CDR3 DNA is TGTGCCAGCCGACTCACATATAGCAATCAGCCCCAGCATTTT. The chain recombines TRBV6-5 with TRBJ1-5; D remains ambiguous. The CDR3 has 14 residues. V was clipped by 8 bases and J by 0 bases, with 11 bases between them. Per the germline V gene, CDR1 is MNHEY and CDR2 is SVGAGI.

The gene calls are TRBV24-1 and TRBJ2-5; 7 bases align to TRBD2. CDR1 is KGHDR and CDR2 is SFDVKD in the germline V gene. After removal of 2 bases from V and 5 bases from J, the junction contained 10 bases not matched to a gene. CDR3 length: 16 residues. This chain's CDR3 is CATSDSTGGRFETQYF. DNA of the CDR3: TGTGCCACCAGTGATTCAACGGGGGGTCGGTTCGAGACCCAGTACTTC.

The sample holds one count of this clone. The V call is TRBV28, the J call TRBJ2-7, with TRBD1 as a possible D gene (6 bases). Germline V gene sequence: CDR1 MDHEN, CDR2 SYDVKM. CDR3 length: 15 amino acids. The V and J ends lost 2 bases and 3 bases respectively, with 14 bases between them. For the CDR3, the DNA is TGTGCCAGCAGTTTAATTGACAGGAGAGTCTACGAGCAGTACTTC. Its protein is CASSLIDRRVYEQYF.

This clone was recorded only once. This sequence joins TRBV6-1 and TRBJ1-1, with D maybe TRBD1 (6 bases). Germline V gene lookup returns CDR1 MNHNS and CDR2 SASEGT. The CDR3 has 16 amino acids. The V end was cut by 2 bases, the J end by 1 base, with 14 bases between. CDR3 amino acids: CASSESGGRGNTEAFF. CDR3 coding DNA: TGTGCCAGCAGTGAAAGTGGGGGCAGGGGGAACACTGAAGCTTTCTTT.

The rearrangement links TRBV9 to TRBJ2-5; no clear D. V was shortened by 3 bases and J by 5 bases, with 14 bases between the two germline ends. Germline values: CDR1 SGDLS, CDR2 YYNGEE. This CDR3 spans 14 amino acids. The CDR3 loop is CASSARNDVETQYF. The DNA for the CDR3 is TGTGCCAGCAGCGCTAGGAACGACGTGGAGACCCAGTACTTC.

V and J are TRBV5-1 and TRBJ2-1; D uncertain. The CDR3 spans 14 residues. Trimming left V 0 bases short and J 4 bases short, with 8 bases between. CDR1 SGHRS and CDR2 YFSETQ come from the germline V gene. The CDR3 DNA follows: TGCGCCAGCAGCTTGGACAGACGGTACAATGAGCAGTTCTTC. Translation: CASSLDRRYNEQFF.

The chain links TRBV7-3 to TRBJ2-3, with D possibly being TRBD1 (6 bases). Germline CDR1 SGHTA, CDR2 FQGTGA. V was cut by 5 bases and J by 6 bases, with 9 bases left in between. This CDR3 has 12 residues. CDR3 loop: CASSATGDTQYF. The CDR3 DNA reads TGTGCCAGCAGCGCCACAGGGGATACGCAGTATTTT.

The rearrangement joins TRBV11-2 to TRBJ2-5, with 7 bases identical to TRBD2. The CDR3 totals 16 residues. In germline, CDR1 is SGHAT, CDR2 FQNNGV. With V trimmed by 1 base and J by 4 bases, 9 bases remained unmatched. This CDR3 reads CASSLGMRGMGETQYF. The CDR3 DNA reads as TGTGCCAGCAGCTTAGGCATGCGGGGGATGGGAGAGACCCAGTACTTC.

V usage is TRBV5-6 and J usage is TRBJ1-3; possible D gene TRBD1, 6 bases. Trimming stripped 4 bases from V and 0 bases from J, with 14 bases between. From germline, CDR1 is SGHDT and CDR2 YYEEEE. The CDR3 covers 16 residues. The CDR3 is CASSVYRAVSGNTIYF. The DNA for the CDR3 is TGTGCCAGCAGCGTATACAGGGCGGTCTCTGGAAACACCATATATTTT. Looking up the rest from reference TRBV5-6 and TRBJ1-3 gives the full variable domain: DAGVTQSPTHLIKTRGQQVTLRCSPKSGHDTVSWYQQALGQGPQFIFQYYEEEERQRGNFPDRFSGHQFPNYSSELNVNALLLGDSALYLCASSVYRAVSGNTIYFGEGSWLTVV.

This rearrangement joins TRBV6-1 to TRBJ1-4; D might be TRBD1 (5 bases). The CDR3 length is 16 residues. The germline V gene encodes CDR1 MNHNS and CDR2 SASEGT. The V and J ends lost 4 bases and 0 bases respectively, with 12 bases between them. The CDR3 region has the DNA TGTGCCAGCAGTGGGGGGGGAGAAGCAACTAATGAAAAACTGTTTTTT. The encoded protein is CASSGGGEATNEKLFF.

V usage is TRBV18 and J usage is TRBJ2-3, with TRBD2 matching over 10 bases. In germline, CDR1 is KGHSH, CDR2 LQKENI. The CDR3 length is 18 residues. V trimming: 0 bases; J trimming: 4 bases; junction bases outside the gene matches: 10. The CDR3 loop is CASSPPSPSGGAPDTQYF. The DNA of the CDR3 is TGTGCCAGCTCACCACCGTCCCCGAGCGGGGGGGCCCCAGATACGCAGTATTTT. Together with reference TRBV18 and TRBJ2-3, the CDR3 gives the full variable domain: NAGVMQNPRHLVRRRGQEARLRCSPMKGHSHVYWYRQLPEEGLKFMVYLQKENIIDESGMPKERFSAEFPKEGPSILRIQQVVRGDSAAYFCASSPPSPSGGAPDTQYFGPGTRLTVL.